This T cell receptor beta chain was sequenced in a study of CD8 T cells in Susac syndrome. The CDR3 spans 14 residues. The germline gives CDR1 SGHRS, CDR2 YFSETQ. V lost 1 base and J lost 1, with 7 bases in between. Controls matched for age and sex were healthy donors. Both CD4+ and CD8+ T cells were negatively isolated, and TEMRA cells underwent FACS enrichment. Roughly 0.45 to 1 ug RNA was reverse transcribed with random hexamers. TCR beta CDR3 was amplified by immunoSEQ covering 54 Vbeta and 13 Jbeta. Using its own MiXCR run on the immunoSEQ multiplex PCR reads, TCRdb lists one record per CDR3 protein. The repertoire includes some 120,000 distinct CDR3 sequences, roughly 91% of them detected once, and roughly 0.15% sits in the top ten.

The TCR comes from a human donor in good health. Sequencing used CD4+ T cells from PBMCs. The rearrangement links TRBV5-1 to TRBJ2-3; D is unclear. CDR3 bases: TGCGCCAGCAGCTTGTTAAGGGGCACAGATACGCAGTATTTT. It specifies CASSLLRGTDTQYF. The full variable domain, rest sourced from reference TRBV5-1 and TRBJ2-3, is KAGVTQTPRYLIKTRGQQVTLSCSPISGHRSVSWYQQTPGQGLQFLFEYFSETQRNKGNFPGRFSGRQFSNSRSEMNVSTLELGDSALYLCASSLLRGTDTQYFGPGTRLTVL.